The 24 T cell receptor beta chains in this list originate from one sample, sequenced in a study of molecular identifiers for immune sequencing clone quantification. TCRdb recomputed calls from the PCR reads with MiXCR, one row per CDR3 protein. There are about 60,000 distinct CDR3 sequences in the sample; around 20% occur only once, and over 1.1% lies in the top ten. The sequenced sample consisted of naive CD8+ T cells from blood, with Jurkat cell RNA spiked in. Regarding subset: FACS-sorted CD8+CD4-CCR7+CD45RA+ naive T cells. Source of these receptors: a human donor in good health. Some libraries in this study had Jurkat cell RNA spiked in.

V and J are TRBV4-1 and TRBJ1-1; TRBD1 is a possible D gene (6 bases). Germline CDR1 is MGHRA and CDR2 is YSYEKL. Between the trimmed V and J ends, which lost 1 base and 0 bases, there was a span of 9 bases. The CDR3 length is 15 residues. DNA for the CDR3: TGCGCCAGCAGCCAAGCAGACAGGATGAACACTGAAGCTTTCTTT. Translation: CASSQADRMNTEAFF.

A remark on this clonotype: A read error may explain this, as a much larger clone is one base away. The genes are TRBV25-1 and TRBJ1-1; D is ambiguous. CDR3 size: 12 residues. Germline V gene lookup returns CDR1 MGHDK and CDR2 SYGVNS. The CDR3 DNA is TGTGCCAGCAGTCGAATAGGGAGTGAAGCTTCCTTT. Translating it yields CASSRIGSEASF.

A note on this clonotype: With a much larger clone just one base away, this may be a read error. The CDR3 here is CASSLDHRSSSDTQYF. CDR3 nucleotides: TGCGCCAGCAGCTTGGATCACCGGTCCTCCTCAGATACGCAGTATTTT. This chain joins TRBV5-1 and TRBJ2-3; D gene uncertain. The CDR3 is 16 amino acids. Trimming removed 0 bases at V and 4 bases at J, with 15 bases between. CDR1 is SGHRS and CDR2 is YFSETQ in the germline V gene.

The chain employs TRBV21-1 and TRBJ1-2. TRBV21-1 is flagged as a pseudogene. The CDR3 totals 15 residues. CDR3 nucleotide sequence: TGTGCCAGCAGCCCGAAGCGGGGCGCTAGCTATGGCTACACCTTC. Residues: CASSPKRGASYGYTF.

This clonotype came up many times. This sequence joins TRBV20-1 and TRBJ2-1; TRBD2 matches at 7 bases. With V trimmed by 3 bases and J by 4 bases, 12 bases remained unmatched. The CDR3 totals 16 residues. Per the germline V gene, CDR1 is DFQATT and CDR2 is SNEGSKA (reference sequence). The CDR3 coding sequence is TGCAGTGCTAGGGGCCTCGGGACTACTCGTTACAATGAGCAGTTCTTC. Protein: CSARGLGTTRYNEQFF.

This clonotype was seen ten or more times. The rearrangement links TRBV7-3 to TRBJ2-2, with unresolved D. This CDR3 spans 12 amino acids. Germline CDR1 reads SGHTA; CDR2 reads FQGTGA. The V and J ends lost 4 bases and 6 bases respectively, with 6 bases between them. The DNA of the CDR3 is TGTGCCAGCAGCTCCTGGGCCGGGGAGCTGTTTTTT. Its protein product is CASSSWAGELFF.

This clonotype was detected ten times or more. This chain uses TRBV4-3 with TRBJ2-3; D is unclear. The CDR3 is 14 residues long. Trimming left V 0 bases short and J 0 bases short, with 4 bases between. Germline CDR1 and CDR2: LGHNA and YSLEER. In nucleotides, the CDR3 is TGCGCCAGCAGCCAAGATTCAAGCACAGATACGCAGTATTTT. This gives the protein CASSQDSSTDTQYF.

This clonotype was recorded many times. The chain uses TRBV29-1 and TRBJ2-1; D might be TRBD1 (5 bases). CDR1 and CDR2 from the germline V gene are SQVTM and ANQGSEA. This CDR3 is built from 14 residues. The CDR3 is CRKSVTASYNEQFF. The CDR3 region has the DNA TGCAGGAAGTCGGTGACAGCCTCCTACAATGAGCAGTTCTTC.

The table lists this clonotype with many counts. V is TRBV5-6 and J is TRBJ2-7, with 10 bases identical to TRBD2. The germline V gene encodes CDR1 SGHDT and CDR2 YYEEEE. This CDR3 comprises 17 residues. V was clipped by 3 bases and J by 2 bases; unmatched bases: 11. The CDR3 sequence is CASSSGEVGLAAYEQYF. CDR3 coding DNA: TGTGCCAGCAGCTCCGGTGAGGTAGGACTAGCGGCCTACGAGCAGTACTTC.

This clonotype has at least ten counts. CDR3 DNA: TGTGCCAGCAGGCCCCTGGAACTATCCTACAATGAGCAGTTCTTC. Its translation: CASRPLELSYNEQFF. V usage is TRBV6-1 and J usage is TRBJ2-1; D not certain. The length of the CDR3 is 15 residues. Looked up from germline, CDR1 is MNHNS and CDR2 is SASEGT. The V gene lost 6 bases and the J gene lost 1 base, with 13 bases spanning the gap.

This clonotype was seen many times. The rearrangement uses TRBV5-6 and TRBJ2-1; D remains unclear. The V end lost 2 bases, the J end lost 1 base, and 7 bases lay between the germline ends. This CDR3 is built from 14 residues. Germline V gene lookup returns CDR1 SGHDT and CDR2 YYEEEE. CDR3 amino acids: CASSFPGSYNEQFF. The DNA for the CDR3 is TGTGCCAGCAGCTTTCCTGGGTCCTACAATGAGCAGTTCTTC.

On this clonotype: A much larger clone lies a single base off, so this may be a read error. The chain employs TRBV4-2 and TRBJ2-3; D may match TRBD1 or TRBD2 (7 bases each). Trimming pared 4 bases from V and 2 bases from J, leaving 16 bases between. The CDR3 loop spans 16 amino acids. From germline, CDR1 is LGHNA and CDR2 YNFKEQ. CDR3 in amino acids: CASSPRGLAVTDTQYF. The DNA of the CDR3 is TGTGCCAGCAGCCCGAGGGGGCTAGCGGTCACAGATACGCAGTATTTT.

This clonotype was seen a handful of times. The chain is built from TRBV29-1 and TRBJ2-1; 7 bases fit TRBD1. CDR1 is SQVTM, CDR2 ANQGSEA, per germline. This CDR3 contains 15 residues. V was clipped by 6 bases and J by 0 bases; unmatched bases: 8. CDR3 region: CSVARYRGSYNEQFF. CDR3 coding DNA: TGCAGCGTAGCCAGGTACAGGGGCTCCTACAATGAGCAGTTCTTC.

Concerning this clonotype: A single base separates this from a much larger clone, so it may be a read error. The rearrangement links TRBV9 to TRBJ2-3; D is perhaps TRBD1 or TRBD2 (5 bases each). This CDR3 comprises 14 residues. Germline CDR1 SGDLS, CDR2 YYNGEE. The CDR3 bases are TGTGCCAGCAGCGGCCCTTCTAGCACAGGTACGCAGTATTTT. Translated, it gives CASSGPSSTGTQYF.

This clonotype appeared many times. The chain employs TRBV19 and TRBJ2-7; no clear D gene. Germline V gives CDR1 LNHDA, CDR2 SQIVND (reference sequence). The CDR3 runs 15 residues. V lost 6 bases to trimming and J lost 0 bases, with 15 bases between them. CDR3: CASSFGQTTSYEQYF. The DNA for the CDR3 is TGTGCCAGTAGCTTCGGGCAGACGACCTCCTACGAGCAGTACTTC. Filled out from reference TRBV19 and TRBJ2-7, the complete variable domain reads DGGITQSPKYLFRKEGQNVTLSCEQNLNHDAMYWYRQDPGQGLRLIYYSQIVNDFQKGDIAEGYSVSREKKESFPLTVTSAQKNPTAFYLCASSFGQTTSYEQYFGPGTRLTVT.

This clonotype was seen more than once but under ten times. This chain's CDR3 is CASSIFGMNTEAFF. The CDR3, as DNA: TGTGCCAGTAGTATCTTTGGTATGAACACTGAAGCTTTCTTT. The chain carries TRBV19 and TRBJ1-1, with D uncertain. The CDR3 extends over 14 amino acids. The germline V gene encodes CDR1 LNHDA and CDR2 SQIVND (reference sequence). V dropped 3 bases and J dropped 0 bases, with 8 bases sitting between them.

This clonotype was seen more than once but under ten times. This chain uses TRBV7-2 with TRBJ2-1; 7 nucleotides line up with TRBD2. The CDR3 extends over 13 amino acids. J lost 10 bases, V lost 5 bases, and 8 bases had no gene match. Per the germline V gene, CDR1 is SGHTA and CDR2 is FQGNSA. CDR3 in amino acids: CASSRGLVGEQFF. CDR3 DNA: TGTGCCAGCAGCCGCGGACTAGTAGGCGAGCAGTTCTTC.

As regards this clonotype: This may be a read error: a much more frequent sequence differs by one nucleotide. The J gene is TRBJ2-7, the V gene TRBV19; 10 nucleotides agree with TRBD2. The CDR3 consists of 14 residues. The V gene's germline CDR1 is LNHDA and CDR2 SQIVND (reference sequence). The V and J ends lost 5 bases and 5 bases, in that order; junction bases with no gene match: 6. The CDR3 loop reads CASSVSSGSHEQYF. The CDR3 DNA sequence: TGTGCCAGTAGTGTGTCTAGCGGGAGCCACGAGCAGTACTTC.

By sample fraction, this clonotype is medium-sized. The rearrangement joins TRBV7-2 to TRBJ2-3; a weak D match, TRBD2 (7 bases). Germline loops: CDR1 SGHTA, CDR2 FQGNSA. The ends were cut back, 2 bases at V and 0 bases at J, with 12 bases in the middle. This CDR3 contains 16 residues. The CDR3 reads CASSLFGGPSTDTQYF. The CDR3 DNA is TGTGCCAGCAGCTTATTCGGGGGGCCCAGCACAGATACGCAGTATTTT.

Comments on this clonotype: Just one base apart from a much larger clone, this may be a read error. The chain combines TRBV7-9 with TRBJ1-3; D is unclear. V lost 8 bases and J lost 0, with 20 bases in between. Germline CDR1 reads SEHNR; CDR2 reads FQNEAQ (reference sequence). CDR3 size: 17 residues. CDR3 amino acids: CASGSVSTELSGNTIYF. CDR3 DNA: TGTGCCAGCGGATCAGTATCGACCGAACTCTCTGGAAACACCATATATTTT.

The table lists this clonotype with a few counts. This sequence joins TRBV9 and TRBJ2-1; no firm D call. The CDR3 loop spans 14 amino acids. Trimming stripped 2 bases from V and 4 bases from J, with 10 bases between. Germline V gene lookup returns CDR1 SGDLS and CDR2 YYNGEE. DNA of the CDR3: TGTGCCAGCAGCGTGGCTCTCCAATACAATGAGCAGTTCTTC. Amino acid sequence: CASSVALQYNEQFF.

This clonotype was seen a handful of times. The V call is TRBV14, the J call TRBJ2-7, with no clear D. The germline gives CDR1 SGHDN, CDR2 FVKESK. This CDR3 region has 13 residues. V was shortened by 6 bases and J by 5 bases, with 14 bases between the two germline ends. CDR3 amino acids: CASRSAHSHEQYF. As DNA, the CDR3 is TGTGCCAGCAGGTCGGCGCATTCCCACGAGCAGTACTTC.

This chain joins TRBV7-2 and TRBJ1-3, with TRBD1 matching 8 bases. CDR1 and CDR2 from the germline V gene are SGHTA and FQGNSA. V gave up 6 bases and J gave up 2 bases; unmatched junction bases: 3. This CDR3 is built from 14 residues. The CDR3 nucleotides read TGTGCCAGCAGTTTGGACAGGGCTGGAAACACCATATATTTT. Translation gives CASSLDRAGNTIYF.

As regards this clonotype: This may be a read error, as it is one base from a much larger clone. The chain carries TRBV11-2 and TRBJ2-5; maybe TRBD2 (6 bases). The CDR3 has 15 amino acids. The germline V gene encodes CDR1 SGHAT and CDR2 FQNNGV. This chain's CDR3 is CAGSLVGGIQETQYF. Written as DNA, the CDR3 is TGTGCCGGCAGCTTAGTAGGCGGGATACAAGAGACCCAGTACTTC.